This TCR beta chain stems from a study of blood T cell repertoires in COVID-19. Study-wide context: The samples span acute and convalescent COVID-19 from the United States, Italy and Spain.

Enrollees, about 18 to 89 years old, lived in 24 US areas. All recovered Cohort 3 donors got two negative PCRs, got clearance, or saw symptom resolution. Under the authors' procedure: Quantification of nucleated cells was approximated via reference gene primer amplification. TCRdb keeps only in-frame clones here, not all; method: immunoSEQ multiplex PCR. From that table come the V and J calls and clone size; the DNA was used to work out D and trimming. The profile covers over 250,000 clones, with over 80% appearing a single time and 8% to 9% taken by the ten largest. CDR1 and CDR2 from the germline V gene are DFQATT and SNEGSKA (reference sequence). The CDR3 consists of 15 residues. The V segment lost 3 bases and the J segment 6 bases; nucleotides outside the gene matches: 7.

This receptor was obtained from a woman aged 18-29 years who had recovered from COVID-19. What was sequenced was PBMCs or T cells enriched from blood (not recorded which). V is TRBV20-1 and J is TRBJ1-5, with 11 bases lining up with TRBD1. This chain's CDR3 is CSASMGQGGIQPQHF. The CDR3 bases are TGCAGTGCTAGTATGGGACAGGGGGGAATTCAGCCCCAGCATTTT.